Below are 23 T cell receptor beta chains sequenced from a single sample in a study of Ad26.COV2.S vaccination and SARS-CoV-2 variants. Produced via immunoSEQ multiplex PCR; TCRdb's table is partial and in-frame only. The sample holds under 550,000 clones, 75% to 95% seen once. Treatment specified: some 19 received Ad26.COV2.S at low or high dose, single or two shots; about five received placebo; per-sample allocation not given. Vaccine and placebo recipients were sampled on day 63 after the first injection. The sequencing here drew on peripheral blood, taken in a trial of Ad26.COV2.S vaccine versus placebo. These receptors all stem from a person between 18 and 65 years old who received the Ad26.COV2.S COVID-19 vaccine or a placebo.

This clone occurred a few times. Written as DNA, the CDR3 is TGTGCCAGCAGTTTAGTGGATGAGCAGTTCTTC. Translation gives CASSLVDEQFF. V usage is TRBV12-3 or TRBV12-4 and J usage is TRBJ2-1; D is undetermined. CDR3 length: 11 residues. The V end lost 1 base, the J end lost 8 bases, and 3 bases lay between the germline ends.

CDR3 nucleotides: TGTGCCAGCTCACGGGGAGAGGCCTCCTACGAGCAGTACTTC. Amino acid sequence: CASSRGEASYEQYF. V and J are TRBV18 and TRBJ2-7; possible D gene TRBD2, 5 bases. CDR1 and CDR2 from the germline V gene are KGHSH and LQKENI. The CDR3 consists of 14 residues. Between the trimmed V and J ends, which lost 4 bases and 0 bases, there was a span of 10 bases.

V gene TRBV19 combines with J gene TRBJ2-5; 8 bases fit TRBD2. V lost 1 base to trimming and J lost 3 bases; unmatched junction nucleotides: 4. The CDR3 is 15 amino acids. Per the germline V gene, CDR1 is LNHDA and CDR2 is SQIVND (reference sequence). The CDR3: CASSIAGGPEETQYF. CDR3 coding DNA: TGTGCCAGTAGTATAGCGGGAGGGCCGGAAGAGACCCAGTACTTC.

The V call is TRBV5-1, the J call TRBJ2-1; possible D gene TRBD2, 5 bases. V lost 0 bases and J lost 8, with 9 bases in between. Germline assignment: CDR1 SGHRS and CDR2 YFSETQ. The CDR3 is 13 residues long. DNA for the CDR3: TGCGCCAGCAGCTTGGACGGGGAACATGAGCAGTTCTTC. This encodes CASSLDGEHEQFF.

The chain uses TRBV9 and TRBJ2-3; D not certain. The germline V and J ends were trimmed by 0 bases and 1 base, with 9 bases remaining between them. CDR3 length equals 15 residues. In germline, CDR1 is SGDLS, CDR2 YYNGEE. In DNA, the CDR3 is TGTGCCAGCAGCGTAGAAAACCGTGGCACAGATACGCAGTATTTT. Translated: CASSVENRGTDTQYF. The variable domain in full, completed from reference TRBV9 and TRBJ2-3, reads DSGVTQTPKHLITATGQRVTLRCSPRSGDLSVYWYQQSLDQGLQFLIQYYNGEERAKGNILERFSAQQFPDLHSELNLSSLELGDSALYFCASSVENRGTDTQYFGPGTRLTVL.

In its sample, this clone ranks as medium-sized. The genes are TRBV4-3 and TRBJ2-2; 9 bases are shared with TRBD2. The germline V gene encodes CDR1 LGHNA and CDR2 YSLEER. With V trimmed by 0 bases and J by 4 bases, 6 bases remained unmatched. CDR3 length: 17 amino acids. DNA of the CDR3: TGCGCCAGCAGCCAAGATAGTGCGGGAGGGGGCACCGGGGAGCTGTTTTTT. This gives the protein CASSQDSAGGGTGELFF.

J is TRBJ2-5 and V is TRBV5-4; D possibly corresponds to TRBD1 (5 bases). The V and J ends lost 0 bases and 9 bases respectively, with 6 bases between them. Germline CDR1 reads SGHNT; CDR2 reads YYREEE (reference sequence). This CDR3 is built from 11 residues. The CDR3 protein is CASSLEGPQYF. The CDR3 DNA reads TGTGCCAGCAGCTTGGAGGGGCCCCAGTACTTC.

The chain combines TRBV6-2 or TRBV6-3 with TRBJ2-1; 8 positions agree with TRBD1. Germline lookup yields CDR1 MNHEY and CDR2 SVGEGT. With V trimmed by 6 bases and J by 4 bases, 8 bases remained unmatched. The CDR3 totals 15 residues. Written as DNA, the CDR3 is TGTGCCAGCAGCCGGAGACAGGGGACTTACAATGAGCAGTTCTTC. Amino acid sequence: CASSRRQGTYNEQFF.

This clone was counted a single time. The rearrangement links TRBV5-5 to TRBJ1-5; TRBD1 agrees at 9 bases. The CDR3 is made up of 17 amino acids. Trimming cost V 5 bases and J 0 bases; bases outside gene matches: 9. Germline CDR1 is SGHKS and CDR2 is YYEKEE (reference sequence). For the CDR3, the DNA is TGTGCCAGCAGGGCCGGGACAGGGCCTTATAGCAATCAGCCCCAGCATTTT. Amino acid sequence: CASRAGTGPYSNQPQHF.

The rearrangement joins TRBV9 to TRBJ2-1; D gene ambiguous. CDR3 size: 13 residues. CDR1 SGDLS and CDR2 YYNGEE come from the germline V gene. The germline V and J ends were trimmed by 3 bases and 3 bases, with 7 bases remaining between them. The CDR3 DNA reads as TGTGCCAGCAGCGACGACCTCTACAATGAGCAGTTCTTC. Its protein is CASSDDLYNEQFF.

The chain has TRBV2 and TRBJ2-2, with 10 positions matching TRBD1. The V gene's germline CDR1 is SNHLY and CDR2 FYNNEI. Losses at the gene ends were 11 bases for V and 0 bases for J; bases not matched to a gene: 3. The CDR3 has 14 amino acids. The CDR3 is CAGGTGANTGELFF. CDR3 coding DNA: TGTGCCGGTGGGACAGGGGCGAACACCGGGGAGCTGTTTTTT.

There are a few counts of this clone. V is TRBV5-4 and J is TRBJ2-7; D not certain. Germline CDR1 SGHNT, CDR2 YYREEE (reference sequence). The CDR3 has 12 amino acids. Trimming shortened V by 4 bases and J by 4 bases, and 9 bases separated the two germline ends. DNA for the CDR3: TGTGCCAGCAGCGTGCCTTCTTACGAGCAGTACTTC. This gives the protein CASSVPSYEQYF. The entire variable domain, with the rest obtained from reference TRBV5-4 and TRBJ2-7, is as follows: ETGVTQSPTHLIKTRGQQVTLRCSSQSGHNTVSWYQQALGQGPQFIFQYYREEENGRGNFPPRFSGLQFPNYSSELNVNALELDDSALYLCASSVPSYEQYFGPGTRLTVT.

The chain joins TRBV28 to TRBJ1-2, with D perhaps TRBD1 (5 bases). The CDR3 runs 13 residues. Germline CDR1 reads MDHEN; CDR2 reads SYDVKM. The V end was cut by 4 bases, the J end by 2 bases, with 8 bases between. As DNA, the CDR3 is TGTGCCAGCAGTTCCGACAGCAACTATGGCTACACCTTC. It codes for CASSSDSNYGYTF.

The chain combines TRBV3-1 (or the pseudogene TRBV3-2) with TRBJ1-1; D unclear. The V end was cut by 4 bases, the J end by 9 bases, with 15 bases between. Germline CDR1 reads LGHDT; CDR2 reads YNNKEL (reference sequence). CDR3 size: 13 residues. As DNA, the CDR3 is TGTGCCAGCAGCCGTTCGCCCGCGGCCCAAGCTTTCTTT. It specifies CASSRSPAAQAFF.

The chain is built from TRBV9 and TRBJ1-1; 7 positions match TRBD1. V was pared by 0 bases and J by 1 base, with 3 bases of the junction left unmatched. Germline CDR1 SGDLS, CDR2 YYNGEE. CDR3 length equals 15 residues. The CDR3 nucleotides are TGTGCCAGCAGCGTAGCAGGGGGAGAGAACACTGAAGCTTTCTTT. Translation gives CASSVAGGENTEAFF.

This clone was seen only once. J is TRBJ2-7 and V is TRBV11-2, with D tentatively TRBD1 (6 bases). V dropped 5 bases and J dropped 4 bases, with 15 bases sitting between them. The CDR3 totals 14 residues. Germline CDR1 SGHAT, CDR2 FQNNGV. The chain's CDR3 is CASSISRGGYEQYF. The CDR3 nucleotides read TGTGCCAGCAGCATTAGTAGAGGGGGATACGAGCAGTACTTC.

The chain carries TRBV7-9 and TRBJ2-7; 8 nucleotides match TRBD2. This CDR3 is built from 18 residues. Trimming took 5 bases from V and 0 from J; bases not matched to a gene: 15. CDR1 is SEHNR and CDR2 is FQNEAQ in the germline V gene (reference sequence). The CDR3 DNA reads TGTGCCAGCAGCCCAACAGACTTTGGACTAGCAGTCTCCTACGAGCAGTACTTC. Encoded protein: CASSPTDFGLAVSYEQYF.

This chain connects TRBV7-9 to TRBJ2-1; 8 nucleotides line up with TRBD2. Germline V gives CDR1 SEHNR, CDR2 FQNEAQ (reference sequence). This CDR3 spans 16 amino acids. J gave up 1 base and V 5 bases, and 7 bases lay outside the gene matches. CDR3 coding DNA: TGTGCCAGCAGCACAGATAGCGGGGATTCCTACAATGAGCAGTTCTTC. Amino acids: CASSTDSGDSYNEQFF.

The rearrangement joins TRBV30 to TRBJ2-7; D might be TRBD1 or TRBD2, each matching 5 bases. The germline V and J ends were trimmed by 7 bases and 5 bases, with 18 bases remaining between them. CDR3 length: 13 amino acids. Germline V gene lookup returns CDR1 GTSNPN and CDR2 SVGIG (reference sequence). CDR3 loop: CAFGDRFGHEQYF. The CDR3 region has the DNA TGTGCCTTCGGGGACCGCTTCGGCCACGAGCAGTACTTC.

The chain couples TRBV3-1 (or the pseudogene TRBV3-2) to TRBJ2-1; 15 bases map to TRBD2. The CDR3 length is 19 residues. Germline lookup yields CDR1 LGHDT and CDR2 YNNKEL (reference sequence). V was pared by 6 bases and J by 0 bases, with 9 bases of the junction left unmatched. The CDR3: CASSPRRTSGRGSYNEQFF. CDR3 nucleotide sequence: TGTGCCAGCAGTCCCCGCCGGACTAGCGGGAGGGGCTCCTACAATGAGCAGTTCTTC.

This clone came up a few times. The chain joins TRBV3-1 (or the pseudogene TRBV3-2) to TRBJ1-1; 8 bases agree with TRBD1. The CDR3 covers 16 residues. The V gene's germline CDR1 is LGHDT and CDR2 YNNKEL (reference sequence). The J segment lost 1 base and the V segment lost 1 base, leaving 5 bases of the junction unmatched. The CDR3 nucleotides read TGTGCCAGCAGCCAAGGGTGGACAGGGTCGAACACTGAAGCTTTCTTT. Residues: CASSQGWTGSNTEAFF.

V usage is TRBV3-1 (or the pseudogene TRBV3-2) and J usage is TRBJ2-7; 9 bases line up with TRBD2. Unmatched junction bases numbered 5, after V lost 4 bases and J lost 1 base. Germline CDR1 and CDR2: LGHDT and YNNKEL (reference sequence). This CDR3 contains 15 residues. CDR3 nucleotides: TGTGCCAGCAGCCCCACGGGACTAGCTTCCTACGAGCAGTACTTC. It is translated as CASSPTGLASYEQYF.

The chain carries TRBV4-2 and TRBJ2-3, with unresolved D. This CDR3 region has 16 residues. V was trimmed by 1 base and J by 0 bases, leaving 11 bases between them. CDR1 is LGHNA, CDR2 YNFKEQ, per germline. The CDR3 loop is CASSQVGLASTDTQYF. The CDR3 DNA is TGTGCCAGCAGCCAAGTTGGGCTCGCCAGCACAGATACGCAGTATTTT.